A selection of T cell receptor beta chains follows, all from one sample in a study of spatial heterogeneity in lung cancer. TCRdb reanalysed the 5' RACE reads using MiXCR and keeps one entry per CDR3 protein. Altogether around 45,000 distinct CDR3 sequences are present, 20% to 25% being singletons, with the ten largest covering less than 9.5%. Material: PBMCs, obtained at follow-up. The source of these receptors is a female donor with early-stage non-small cell lung cancer. Both conserved end residues are part of each CDR3. The D gene is left open where the match is weak. Some rows mark clone size as missing; the rest say once, few, many or name a class of expanded clone.

d_call: TRBD2
cdr3_length: 16
j_call: TRBJ2-1
v_call: TRBV27
clone_size: few
cdr3_nt: TGTGCCAGCAGTCAGCGGATAAACGGACTAGCGGATGAGCAGTTCTTC
cdr3_aa: CASSQRINGLADEQFF

d_call: TRBD1
cdr3_length: 17
j_call: TRBJ2-1
v_call: TRBV5-1
clone_size: many
cdr3_nt: TGCGCCAGCAGCTCGAGCGCAGGGACAGCAGAAAGCAATGAGCAGTTCTTC
cdr3_aa: CASSSSAGTAESNEQFF

d_call: TRBD1
cdr3_length: 15
j_call: TRBJ1-1
v_call: TRBV29-1
clone_size: NA
cdr3_nt: TGCAGCGCCCCTGGACAGGGGGCTTGGGACACTGAAGCTTTCTTT
cdr3_aa: CSAPGQGAWDTEAFF

d_call: NA
cdr3_length: 14
j_call: TRBJ1-6
v_call: TRBV30
clone_size: many
cdr3_nt: TGTGCCTGGAGTTCGGGACAAGATAATTCACCCCTCCACTTT
cdr3_aa: CAWSSGQDNSPLHF

d_call: NA
cdr3_length: 13
j_call: TRBJ1-1
v_call: TRBV10-3
clone_size: many
cdr3_nt: TGTGCCATCAGTGCCGCGGGGATTAATGAAGCTTTCTTT
cdr3_aa: CAISAAGINEAFF

d_call: NA
cdr3_length: 13
j_call: TRBJ2-3
v_call: TRBV10-3
clone_size: many
cdr3_nt: TGTGCCATCACGTCGGGGACGACAGATACGCAGTATTTT
cdr3_aa: CAITSGTTDTQYF

d_call: TRBD1
cdr3_length: 15
j_call: TRBJ1-1
v_call: TRBV12-3/TRBV12-4
clone_size: many
cdr3_nt: TGTGCCAGCAGTACACAGGGGTTAGCGAACACTGAAGCTTTCTTT
cdr3_aa: CASSTQGLANTEAFF

d_call: TRBD1
cdr3_length: 14
j_call: TRBJ2-5
v_call: TRBV7-9
clone_size: few
cdr3_nt: TGTGCCAGCAGCCCGGGACAGGAACAAGAGACCCAGTACTTC
cdr3_aa: CASSPGQEQETQYF

d_call: NA
cdr3_length: 15
j_call: TRBJ2-1
v_call: TRBV7-3
clone_size: few
cdr3_nt: TGTGCCAGCAGTAGGCCGGGGAGTACCTACAATGAGCAGTTCTTC
cdr3_aa: CASSRPGSTYNEQFF

d_call: TRBD2
cdr3_length: 17
j_call: TRBJ2-5
v_call: TRBV4-1
clone_size: few
cdr3_nt: TGCGCCAGCAGCCAAGATCGCACTAGCGGCCACCAAGAGACCCAGTACTTC
cdr3_aa: CASSQDRTSGHQETQYF

d_call: TRBD1
cdr3_length: 14
j_call: TRBJ2-3
v_call: TRBV5-1
clone_size: many
cdr3_nt: TGCGCCAGCAGCCAGACAGGGAGTAAGGATACGCAGTATTTT
cdr3_aa: CASSQTGSKDTQYF

d_call: TRBD2
cdr3_length: 15
j_call: TRBJ2-5
v_call: TRBV10-3
clone_size: few
cdr3_nt: TGTGCCATCAGGGCGGGAGGAGGAGGGCAAGAGACCCAGTACTTC
cdr3_aa: CAIRAGGGGQETQYF

d_call: TRBD2
cdr3_length: 14
j_call: TRBJ2-7
v_call: TRBV11-2
clone_size: NA
cdr3_nt: TGTGCCAGCAGCTTTAATCCTAGCGGATACGAGCAGTACTTC
cdr3_aa: CASSFNPSGYEQYF

d_call: NA
cdr3_length: 15
j_call: TRBJ2-5
v_call: TRBV11-2
clone_size: NA
cdr3_nt: TGTGCCAGCAGCTTAGGCCCACAGGGTGACGAGACCCAGTACTTC
cdr3_aa: CASSLGPQGDETQYF

d_call: NA
cdr3_length: 13
j_call: TRBJ2-5
v_call: TRBV2
clone_size: many
cdr3_nt: TGTGCCAGCAACCCCCATCCTGCGGGGACCCAGTACTTC
cdr3_aa: CASNPHPAGTQYF

d_call: TRBD2
cdr3_length: 13
j_call: TRBJ2-5
v_call: TRBV6-6
clone_size: many
cdr3_nt: TGTGCCAGCAGCCGGACGCGGGGGGAGACCCAGTACTTC
cdr3_aa: CASSRTRGETQYF

d_call: TRBD2
cdr3_length: 20
j_call: TRBJ2-1
v_call: TRBV7-8
clone_size: many
cdr3_nt: TGTGCCAGCAGACATTCTGCGTCCCAACGCGGGAGACGGGGTTACAATGAGCAGTTCTTC
cdr3_aa: CASRHSASQRGRRGYNEQFF

d_call: TRBD2
cdr3_length: 14
j_call: TRBJ2-1
v_call: TRBV5-5
clone_size: NA
cdr3_nt: TGTGCCAGCAGCTTGCGGGGGACTAACAATGAGCAGTTCTTC
cdr3_aa: CASSLRGTNNEQFF

d_call: NA
cdr3_length: 13
j_call: TRBJ2-3
v_call: TRBV29-1
clone_size: few
cdr3_nt: TGCAGCGCCGGGGCCGGAAAACGAGATACGCAGTATTTT
cdr3_aa: CSAGAGKRDTQYF

d_call: NA
cdr3_length: 14
j_call: TRBJ2-3
v_call: TRBV10-3
clone_size: few
cdr3_nt: TGTGCCATCAGTGAATCCCCGGGCACAGATACGCAGTATTTT
cdr3_aa: CAISESPGTDTQYF

d_call: NA
cdr3_length: 14
j_call: TRBJ2-7
v_call: TRBV28
clone_size: few
cdr3_nt: TGTGCCAGCAGTTTAATCGGAGAATCCTACGAGCAGTACTTC
cdr3_aa: CASSLIGESYEQYF

d_call: NA
cdr3_length: 11
j_call: TRBJ2-7
v_call: TRBV6-5
clone_size: NA
cdr3_nt: TGTGCCAGCAGTTACTCGACTGTGGAGTACTTC
cdr3_aa: CASSYSTVEYF

d_call: NA
cdr3_length: 14
j_call: TRBJ2-2
v_call: TRBV15
clone_size: NA
cdr3_nt: TGTGCCACCAGCAGTAGGAGGTACACCGGGGAGCTGTTTTTT
cdr3_aa: CATSSRRYTGELFF

d_call: NA
cdr3_length: 13
j_call: TRBJ2-7
v_call: TRBV27
clone_size: once
cdr3_nt: TGTGCCAGCACGGGGGTAGGAATGTACGAGCAGTACTTC
cdr3_aa: CASTGVGMYEQYF

d_call: NA
cdr3_length: 11
j_call: TRBJ1-6
v_call: TRBV30
clone_size: NA
cdr3_nt: TGTGCCACGGCAGAAAATTCACCCCTCCACTTT
cdr3_aa: CATAENSPLHF

d_call: NA
cdr3_length: 12
j_call: TRBJ1-1
v_call: TRBV20-1
clone_size: few
cdr3_nt: TGCAGAACAGGGTTCAAAAACACTGAAGCTTTCTTT
cdr3_aa: CRTGFKNTEAFF

d_call: TRBD2
cdr3_length: 16
j_call: TRBJ2-1
v_call: TRBV5-1
clone_size: NA
cdr3_nt: TGCGCCAGCAGCGAACAGCCGGGACTAGCGATGAATGAGCAGTTCTTC
cdr3_aa: CASSEQPGLAMNEQFF

d_call: NA
cdr3_length: 14
j_call: TRBJ2-7
v_call: TRBV19
clone_size: NA
cdr3_nt: TGTGCCAGTAGTTCACTAGTATTCGCCTACGAGCAGTACTTC
cdr3_aa: CASSSLVFAYEQYF

d_call: NA
cdr3_length: 16
j_call: TRBJ2-5
v_call: TRBV11-2
clone_size: few
cdr3_nt: TGTGCCAGCAGCACACTTAGTGGGGCTCCACAAGAGACCCAGTACTTC
cdr3_aa: CASSTLSGAPQETQYF

d_call: NA
cdr3_length: 15
j_call: TRBJ2-7
v_call: TRBV7-6
clone_size: medium-sized
cdr3_nt: TGTGCCAGCAGCCCTACAGGACCGCCCTCCTACGAGCAGTACTTC
cdr3_aa: CASSPTGPPSYEQYF

d_call: NA
cdr3_length: 15
j_call: TRBJ2-3
v_call: TRBV6-6
clone_size: few
cdr3_nt: TGTGCCAGCAGAAACAGGGAGCGCAGCACAGATACGCAGTATTTT
cdr3_aa: CASRNRERSTDTQYF

d_call: NA
cdr3_length: 13
j_call: TRBJ2-4
v_call: TRBV21-1
clone_size: many
cdr3_nt: TGTGCCAGCAGCATGGAAAGAGGAAACATTCAGTACTTC
cdr3_aa: CASSMERGNIQYF

d_call: NA
cdr3_length: 15
j_call: TRBJ2-1
v_call: TRBV4-1
clone_size: few
cdr3_nt: TGCGCCAGCAGCCAAAGCTGGGGAGCGAGGAATGAGCAGTTCTTC
cdr3_aa: CASSQSWGARNEQFF

d_call: NA
cdr3_length: 14
j_call: TRBJ1-1
v_call: TRBV5-1
clone_size: few
cdr3_nt: TGCGCCAGCAGCTTGACGGCGAGGAGCGCTGAAGCTTTCTTT
cdr3_aa: CASSLTARSAEAFF

d_call: TRBD1
cdr3_length: 14
j_call: TRBJ1-1
v_call: TRBV12-3/TRBV12-4
clone_size: many
cdr3_nt: TGTGCCAGCAGTCCCTCCCGGACAGGGACTGAAGCTTTCTTT
cdr3_aa: CASSPSRTGTEAFF

d_call: NA
cdr3_length: 15
j_call: TRBJ2-1
v_call: TRBV7-9
clone_size: NA
cdr3_nt: TGTGCCAGCAGCTTACGGGGGTCTTCCTACAATGAGCAGTTCTTC
cdr3_aa: CASSLRGSSYNEQFF

d_call: NA
cdr3_length: 15
j_call: TRBJ2-1
v_call: TRBV7-9
clone_size: NA
cdr3_nt: TGTGCCAGCAGCTCCCGCCGGACGCTGGTGGGGGAGCAGTTCTTC
cdr3_aa: CASSSRRTLVGEQFF

d_call: NA
cdr3_length: 11
j_call: TRBJ2-3
v_call: TRBV10-3
clone_size: few
cdr3_nt: TGTGCCATCAAGGGGGGAGATACGCAGTATTTT
cdr3_aa: CAIKGGDTQYF

d_call: NA
cdr3_length: 14
j_call: TRBJ2-3
v_call: TRBV5-1
clone_size: NA
cdr3_nt: TGCGCCAGCAGCTTGAACGGGCCCCCAGATACGCAGTATTTT
cdr3_aa: CASSLNGPPDTQYF

d_call: NA
cdr3_length: 11
j_call: TRBJ2-3
v_call: TRBV18
clone_size: few
cdr3_nt: TGTGCCAGCGCTACCACAGATACGCAGTATTTT
cdr3_aa: CASATTDTQYF

d_call: NA
cdr3_length: 12
j_call: TRBJ2-3
v_call: TRBV29-1
clone_size: many
cdr3_nt: TGCAGCGTTGAATTAGGGACAGATACGCAGTATTTT
cdr3_aa: CSVELGTDTQYF

d_call: TRBD1
cdr3_length: 15
j_call: TRBJ2-3
v_call: TRBV5-4
clone_size: NA
cdr3_nt: TGTGCCAGCAGCCCAGGGGGCCCGGCACGGAATACGCAGTATTTT
cdr3_aa: CASSPGGPARNTQYF

d_call: NA
cdr3_length: 15
j_call: TRBJ2-1
v_call: TRBV10-3
clone_size: NA
cdr3_nt: TGTGCCATCAGGTCGCTGTTCAGCTCCTACAATGAGCAGTTCTTC
cdr3_aa: CAIRSLFSSYNEQFF

d_call: NA
cdr3_length: 17
j_call: TRBJ2-7
v_call: TRBV7-9
clone_size: few
cdr3_nt: TGTGCCAGCAGCCCCCATGGTCGGCGGAGTAGTCTCTACGAGCAGTACTTC
cdr3_aa: CASSPHGRRSSLYEQYF

d_call: NA
cdr3_length: 14
j_call: TRBJ1-1
v_call: TRBV7-2
clone_size: NA
cdr3_nt: TGTGCCAGCAGCTCCCTGAAAGGGGACACTGAAGCTTTCTTT
cdr3_aa: CASSSLKGDTEAFF

d_call: NA
cdr3_length: 16
j_call: TRBJ2-7
v_call: TRBV5-1
clone_size: NA
cdr3_nt: TGCGCCAGCAGCTCGTTCAGTCTCGGGGACTCCTACGAGCAGTACTTC
cdr3_aa: CASSSFSLGDSYEQYF

d_call: NA
cdr3_length: 18
j_call: TRBJ1-1
v_call: TRBV4-1
clone_size: few
cdr3_nt: TGCGCCAGCAGCCAAGATTGGGGCTTACGGTTTGGGAACACTGAAGCTTTCTTT
cdr3_aa: CASSQDWGLRFGNTEAFF

d_call: NA
cdr3_length: 15
j_call: TRBJ1-2
v_call: TRBV18
clone_size: NA
cdr3_nt: TGTGCCAGCTCACCACCTCTGGAGGGTGGTTATGGCTACACCTTC
cdr3_aa: CASSPPLEGGYGYTF

d_call: NA
cdr3_length: 11
j_call: TRBJ1-1
v_call: TRBV29-1
clone_size: NA
cdr3_nt: TGCAGCGTTGAGACGGGGGCACAAGCTTTCTTT
cdr3_aa: CSVETGAQAFF

d_call: TRBD2
cdr3_length: 13
j_call: TRBJ2-5
v_call: TRBV29-1
clone_size: NA
cdr3_nt: TGCAGCGTCAGGACTAGCGGGAGAAAGACCCAGTACTTC
cdr3_aa: CSVRTSGRKTQYF

d_call: NA
cdr3_length: 14
j_call: TRBJ2-6
v_call: TRBV6-1
clone_size: once
cdr3_nt: TGTGCCAGCAGTGCTAACTCTGGGGCCAACGTCCTGACTTTC
cdr3_aa: CASSANSGANVLTF

d_call: NA
cdr3_length: 12
j_call: TRBJ2-7
v_call: TRBV6-1
clone_size: many
cdr3_nt: TGTGCCAGCAGTGTTCGACAGGTCGAGCAGTACTTC
cdr3_aa: CASSVRQVEQYF

d_call: TRBD1
cdr3_length: 16
j_call: TRBJ2-2
v_call: TRBV5-1
clone_size: NA
cdr3_nt: TGCGCCAGCAGCTTGGACAGGGGGGCCCTAACCGGGGAGCTGTTTTTT
cdr3_aa: CASSLDRGALTGELFF

d_call: NA
cdr3_length: 13
j_call: TRBJ1-3
v_call: TRBV4-1
clone_size: NA
cdr3_nt: TGCGCCAGCAGCCAAGCACAGAGAAACACCATATATTTT
cdr3_aa: CASSQAQRNTIYF

d_call: TRBD2
cdr3_length: 17
j_call: TRBJ2-3
v_call: TRBV7-8
clone_size: NA
cdr3_nt: TGTGCCAGCGTCACATGGTGGGCGGGAGAGGGCGCAGATACGCAGTATTTT
cdr3_aa: CASVTWWAGEGADTQYF

d_call: TRBD2
cdr3_length: 12
j_call: TRBJ2-5
v_call: TRBV2
clone_size: NA
cdr3_nt: TGTGCCAGCAATTTAAGCGGGGGCAGACAGTACTTC
cdr3_aa: CASNLSGGRQYF